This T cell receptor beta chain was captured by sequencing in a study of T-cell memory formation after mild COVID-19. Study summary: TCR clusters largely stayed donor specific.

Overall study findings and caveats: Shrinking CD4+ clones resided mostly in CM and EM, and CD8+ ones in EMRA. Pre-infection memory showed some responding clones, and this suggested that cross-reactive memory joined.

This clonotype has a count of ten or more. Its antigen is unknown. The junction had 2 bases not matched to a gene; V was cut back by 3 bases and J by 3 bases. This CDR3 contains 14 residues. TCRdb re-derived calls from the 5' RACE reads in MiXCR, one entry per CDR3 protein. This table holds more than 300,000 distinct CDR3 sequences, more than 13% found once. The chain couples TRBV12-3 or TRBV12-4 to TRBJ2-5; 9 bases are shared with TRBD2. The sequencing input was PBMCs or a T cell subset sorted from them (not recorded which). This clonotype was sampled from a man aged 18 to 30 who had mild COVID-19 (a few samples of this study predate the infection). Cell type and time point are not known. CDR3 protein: CASSFRGGEETQYF. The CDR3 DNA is TGTGCCAGCAGTTTCCGCGGGGGGGAAGAGACCCAGTACTTC.